Following are 5 T cell receptor beta chains from one sample sequenced in a study of blood T cell repertoires in COVID-19 (TCRdb year 2020). The library relied on the immunoSEQ multiplex PCR assay. Drawn from immuneACCESS, this table holds only the in-frame rearrangements with V and J called that TCRdb kept. Clones are partly lost; checked studies trace under half to an unresolved V gene and leave the rest unexplained. This sample gives tens of thousands of clones in total; approximately 88% of them show up just once. Of the sample, 3% to 4.5% falls within the top ten clones. The sequencing input was peripheral blood. The receptors were gathered from a man aged 40-49 years with COVID-19, enrolled during active disease.

CDR3 amino acids: CASSYLSQTGFGELFF. CDR3 DNA sequence: TGTGCCAGCAGTTACCTCTCCCAAACAGGGTTCGGGGAGCTGTTTTTT. The chain couples TRBV27 to TRBJ2-2, with D perhaps matching TRBD1 (6 bases). Germline V gives CDR1 MNHEY, CDR2 SMNVEV (reference sequence). Trimming removed 4 bases from V and 7 bases from J, with 19 bases in between. CDR3 size: 16 residues.

The chain employs TRBV29-1 and TRBJ2-1, with D tentatively TRBD1 (6 bases). Per the germline V gene, CDR1 is SQVTM and CDR2 is ANQGSEA. The CDR3 consists of 16 residues. V was trimmed by 5 bases and J by 2 bases, leaving 19 bases between them. The CDR3 spells CSVPHNRAGAYNEQFF. CDR3 in DNA: TGCAGCGTTCCACACAATCGGGCAGGGGCCTACAATGAGCAGTTCTTC.

This clone was counted a few times. The chain is built from TRBV4-1 and TRBJ2-5, with D tentatively TRBD2 (5 bases). Germline V CDR1 and CDR2: MGHRA, YSYEKL. The CDR3 covers 15 residues. Trimming took off 2 bases at V and 5 bases at J, with 15 bases between the two ends. Here the CDR3 DNA reads TGCGCCAGCAGCCAAAATTCCGGGGTTTGGGAGACCCAGTACTTC. Encoded protein: CASSQNSGVWETQYF.

The chain carries TRBV5-1 and TRBJ1-1; possible D gene TRBD1, 5 bases. V was shortened by 2 bases and J by 0 bases, with 8 bases between the two germline ends. This CDR3 is 14 amino acids long. Germline loops: CDR1 SGHRS, CDR2 YFSETQ. CDR3 protein: CASSLGGVNTEAFF. The CDR3, as DNA: TGCGCCAGCAGCTTAGGAGGGGTGAACACTGAAGCTTTCTTT.

V is TRBV2 and J is TRBJ2-3, with D uncertain. Trimming shortened V by 3 bases and J by 0 bases, and 10 bases separated the two germline ends. The CDR3 consists of 15 residues. Germline values: CDR1 SNHLY, CDR2 FYNNEI. Here the CDR3 reads CASSDFRSSTDTQYF. In DNA form, the CDR3 reads TGTGCCAGCAGTGACTTCCGGTCTAGCACAGATACGCAGTATTTT.